The clone carrying this T cell receptor beta chain was seen once. Deep level was the assay's run setting. Libraries were prepared by immunoSEQ multiplex PCR; TCRdb keeps only in-frame clonotypes and omits some of them. The sample records 550,000 to 850,000 clones, roughly 70% being singletons. The data are from a study of shared clonotypes between healthy human individuals. CDR3 length equals 17 residues. V was clipped by 5 bases and J by 0 bases; unmatched bases: 12. Germline V CDR1 and CDR2: MNHEY, SMNVEV (reference sequence). The chain links TRBV27 to TRBJ2-7, with 8 bases identical to TRBD2. The sequenced sample consisted of memory CD4+ T cells sorted from blood. Subset noted: CD45RA-negative fraction. The receptor was derived from a woman aged 25-40 years in good health. The CDR3 region is CASSPGPGLANSYEQYF. For the CDR3, the DNA is TGTGCCAGCAGTCCCGGACCAGGACTAGCCAACTCCTACGAGCAGTACTTC.